The TCR beta chain under discussion was sequenced for a study of blood T cell repertoires in COVID-19. Some clones are missing from TCRdb's copy, which holds only in-frame ones; the method was immunoSEQ multiplex PCR. The sample contains around 60,000 clones, about 90% of which appear only once. Sequencing was done on a sample of peripheral blood. This TCR was recovered from a man in his 60s with active COVID-19.

The CDR3 protein is CASSMTGITDTQYF. In DNA, the CDR3 is TGTGCCAGCTCAATGACAGGGATTACAGATACGCAGTATTTT. The chain carries TRBV18 and TRBJ2-3, with TRBD1 matching over 7 bases. This CDR3 comprises 14 residues. From germline, CDR1 is KGHSH and CDR2 LQKENI. J lost 3 bases, V lost 5 bases, and 5 bases had no gene match.